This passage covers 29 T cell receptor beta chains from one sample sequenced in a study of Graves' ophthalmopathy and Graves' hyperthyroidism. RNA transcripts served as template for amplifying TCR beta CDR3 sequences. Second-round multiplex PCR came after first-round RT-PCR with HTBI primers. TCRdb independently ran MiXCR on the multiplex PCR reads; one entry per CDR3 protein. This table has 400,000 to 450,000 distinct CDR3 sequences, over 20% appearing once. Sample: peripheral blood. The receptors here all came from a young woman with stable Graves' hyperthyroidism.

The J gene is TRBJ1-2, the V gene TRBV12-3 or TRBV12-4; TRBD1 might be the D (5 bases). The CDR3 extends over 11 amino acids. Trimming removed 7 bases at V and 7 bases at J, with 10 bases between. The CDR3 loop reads CASKGSAGYTF. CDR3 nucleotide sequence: TGTGCCAGCAAGGGGAGCGCTGGCTACACCTTC.

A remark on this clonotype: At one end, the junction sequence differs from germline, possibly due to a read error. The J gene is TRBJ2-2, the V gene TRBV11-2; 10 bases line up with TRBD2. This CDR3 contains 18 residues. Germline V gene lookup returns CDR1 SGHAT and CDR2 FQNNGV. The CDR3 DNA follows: TGTGCTAGCAGCTTAGATTTCGTAGCGGGAGGTGGCACCGGGGAGCTGTGTTTT. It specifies CASSLDFVAGGGTGELCF.

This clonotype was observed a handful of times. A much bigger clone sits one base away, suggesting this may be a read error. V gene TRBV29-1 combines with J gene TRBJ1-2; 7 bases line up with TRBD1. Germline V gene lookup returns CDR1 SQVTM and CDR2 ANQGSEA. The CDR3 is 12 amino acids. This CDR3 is CSVQGLGYGYSF. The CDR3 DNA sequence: TGCAGCGTACAGGGGCTGGGCTATGGCTACAGCTTC. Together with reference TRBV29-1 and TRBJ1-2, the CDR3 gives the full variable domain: SAVISQKPSRDICQRGTSLTIQCQVDSQVTMMFWYRQQPGQSLTLIATANQGSEATYESGFVIDKFPISRPNLTFSTLTVSNMSPEDSSIYLCSVQGLGYGYSFGSGTRLTVV.

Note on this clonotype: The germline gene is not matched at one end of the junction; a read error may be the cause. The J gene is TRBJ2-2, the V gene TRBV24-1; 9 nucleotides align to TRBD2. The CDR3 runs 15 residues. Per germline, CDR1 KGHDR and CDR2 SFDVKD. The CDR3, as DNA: TGTGCCACCAGTGATATAGGACTAGCGCCCGGGGAGCTGTGGTTT. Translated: CATSDIGLAPGELWF.

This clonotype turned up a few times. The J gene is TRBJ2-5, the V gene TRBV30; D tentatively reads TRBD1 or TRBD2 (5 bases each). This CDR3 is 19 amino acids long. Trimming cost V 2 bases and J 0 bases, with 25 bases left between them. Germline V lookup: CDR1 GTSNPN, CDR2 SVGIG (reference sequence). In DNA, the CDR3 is TGTGCCTGGAGTTCTAATCCGGTGTTGAGGGGACCCAACCAAGAGACCCAGTACTTC. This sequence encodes CAWSSNPVLRGPNQETQYF.

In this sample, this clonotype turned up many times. CDR3 bases: TGTGCCACCAGCAGAACCAGGACTAGCGGCTTCCAAGAGACCCAGTACTTC. It specifies CATSRTRTSGFQETQYF. This sequence joins TRBV15 and TRBJ2-5; 10 bases fit TRBD2. The CDR3 is 17 residues long. The junction had 7 bases not matched to a gene; V was cut back by 2 bases and J by 1 base. Germline V gene lookup returns CDR1 LNHNV and CDR2 YYDKDF (reference sequence).

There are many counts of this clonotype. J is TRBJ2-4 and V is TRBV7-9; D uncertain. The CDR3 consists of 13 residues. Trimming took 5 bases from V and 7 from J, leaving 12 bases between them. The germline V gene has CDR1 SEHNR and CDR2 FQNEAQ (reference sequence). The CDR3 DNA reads TGTGCCAGCAGCGGCCCAGGATCCAACATTCAGTACTTC. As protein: CASSGPGSNIQYF.

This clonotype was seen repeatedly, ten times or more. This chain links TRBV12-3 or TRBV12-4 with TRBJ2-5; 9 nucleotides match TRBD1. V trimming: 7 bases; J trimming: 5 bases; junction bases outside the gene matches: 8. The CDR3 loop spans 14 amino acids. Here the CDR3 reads CASTETGGGETQYF. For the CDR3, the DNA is TGTGCCAGCACCGAAACAGGGGGCGGGGAGACCCAGTACTTC.

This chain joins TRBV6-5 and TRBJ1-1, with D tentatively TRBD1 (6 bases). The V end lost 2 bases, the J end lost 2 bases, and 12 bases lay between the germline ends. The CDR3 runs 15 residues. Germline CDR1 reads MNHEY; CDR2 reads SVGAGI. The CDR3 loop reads CASSYNPGANTEAFF. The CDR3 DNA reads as TGTGCCAGCAGTTACAACCCAGGGGCCAACACTGAAGCTTTCTTT.

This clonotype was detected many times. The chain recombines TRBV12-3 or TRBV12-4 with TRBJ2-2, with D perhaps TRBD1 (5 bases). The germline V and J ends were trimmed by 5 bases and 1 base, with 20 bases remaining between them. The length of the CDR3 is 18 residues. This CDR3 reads CASSRRTPTIGNTGELFF. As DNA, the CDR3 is TGTGCCAGCAGTCGTAGGACACCCACGATCGGGAACACCGGGGAGCTGTTTTTT.

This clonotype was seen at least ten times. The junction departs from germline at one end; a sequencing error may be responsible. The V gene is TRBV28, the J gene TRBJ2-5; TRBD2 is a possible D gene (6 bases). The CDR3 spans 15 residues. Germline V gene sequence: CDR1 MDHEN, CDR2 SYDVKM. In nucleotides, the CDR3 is TGTGCCAGCAGTTTCCCCCGACTAGGCCAAGGGACCCAGTACTTC. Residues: CASSFPRLGQGTQYF.

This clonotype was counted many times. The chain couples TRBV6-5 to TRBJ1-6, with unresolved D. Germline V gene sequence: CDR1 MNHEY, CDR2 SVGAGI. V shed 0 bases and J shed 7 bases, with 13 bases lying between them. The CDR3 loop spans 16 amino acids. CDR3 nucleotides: TGTGCCAGCAGTTACTCCCGAAGGAACTTCAATTCACCCCTCCACTTT. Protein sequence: CASSYSRRNFNSPLHF.

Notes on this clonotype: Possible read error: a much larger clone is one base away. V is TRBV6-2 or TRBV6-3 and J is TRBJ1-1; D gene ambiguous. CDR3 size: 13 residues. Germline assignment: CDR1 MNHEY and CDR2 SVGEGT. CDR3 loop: CASCRTMNTEDFF. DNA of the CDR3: TGTGCCAGCTGCAGGACTATGAACACTGAAGATTTCTTT.

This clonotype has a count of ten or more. The DNA for the CDR3 is TGTGCCAGCAGTCGACAGACGAGACGGGATCACATTCAGTACTTC. This sequence encodes CASSRQTRRDHIQYF. V and J are TRBV7-9 and TRBJ2-4; D is perhaps TRBD1 or TRBD2 (5 bases each). The V and J ends lost 6 bases and 8 bases respectively, with 20 bases between them. Germline V gene lookup returns CDR1 SEHNR and CDR2 FQNEAQ (reference sequence). This CDR3 spans 15 amino acids.

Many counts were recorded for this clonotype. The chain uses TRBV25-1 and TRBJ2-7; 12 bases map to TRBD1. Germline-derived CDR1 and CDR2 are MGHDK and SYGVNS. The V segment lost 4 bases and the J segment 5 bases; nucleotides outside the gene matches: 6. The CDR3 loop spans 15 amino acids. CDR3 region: CASSARDRGPHEQYF. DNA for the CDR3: TGTGCCAGCAGTGCCCGGGACAGGGGGCCCCACGAGCAGTACTTC.

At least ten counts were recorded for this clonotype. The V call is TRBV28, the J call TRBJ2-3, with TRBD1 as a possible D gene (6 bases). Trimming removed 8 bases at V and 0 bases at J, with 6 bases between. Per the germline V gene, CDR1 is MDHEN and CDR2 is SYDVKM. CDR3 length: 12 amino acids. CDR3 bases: TGTGCCAGCCAGGGGAGCACAGATACGCAGTATTTT. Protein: CASQGSTDTQYF.

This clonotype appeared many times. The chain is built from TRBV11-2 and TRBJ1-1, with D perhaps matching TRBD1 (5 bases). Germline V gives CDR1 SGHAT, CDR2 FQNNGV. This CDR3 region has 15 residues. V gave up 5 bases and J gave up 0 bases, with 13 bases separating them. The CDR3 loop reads CASSPRQIMNTEAFF. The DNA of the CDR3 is TGTGCCAGCAGCCCCCGACAGATCATGAACACTGAAGCTTTCTTT.

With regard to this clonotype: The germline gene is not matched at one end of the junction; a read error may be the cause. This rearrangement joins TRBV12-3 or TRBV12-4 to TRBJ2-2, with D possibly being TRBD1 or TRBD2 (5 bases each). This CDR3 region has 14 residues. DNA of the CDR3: TGTGCCAGCAGGAGGGCGGTAGGTAGCAGGGATCTGTTTTTT. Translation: CASRRAVGSRDLFF.

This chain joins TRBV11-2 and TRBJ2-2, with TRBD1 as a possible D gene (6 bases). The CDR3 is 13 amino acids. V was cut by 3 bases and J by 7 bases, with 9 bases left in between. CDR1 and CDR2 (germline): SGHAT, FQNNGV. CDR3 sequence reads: CASSFQGNGELFF. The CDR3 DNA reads TGTGCCAGCAGCTTCCAGGGGAACGGGGAGCTGTTTTTT.

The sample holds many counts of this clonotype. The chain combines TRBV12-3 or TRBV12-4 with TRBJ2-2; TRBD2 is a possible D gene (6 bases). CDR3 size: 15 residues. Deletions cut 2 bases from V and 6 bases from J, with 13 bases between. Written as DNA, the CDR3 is TGTGCCAGCAGTTTACTGGAGGGGCGCTCCGGGGAGCTGTTTTTT. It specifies CASSLLEGRSGELFF.

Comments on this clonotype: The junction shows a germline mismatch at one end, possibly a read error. Here the CDR3 DNA reads TGTGCCAGCTCACCACCGGTACGGCAAGAGGCCCAGTACTTC. Protein sequence: CASSPPVRQEAQYF. V is TRBV18 and J is TRBJ2-5; D not resolved. Germline assignment: CDR1 KGHSH and CDR2 LQKENI. The CDR3 totals 14 residues. Looking up the rest from reference TRBV18 and TRBJ2-5 gives the full variable domain: NAGVMQNPRHLVRRRGQEARLRCSPMKGHSHVYWYRQLPEEGLKFMVYLQKENIIDESGMPKERFSAEFPKEGPSILRIQQVVRGDSAAYFCASSPPVRQEAQYFGPGTRLLVL.

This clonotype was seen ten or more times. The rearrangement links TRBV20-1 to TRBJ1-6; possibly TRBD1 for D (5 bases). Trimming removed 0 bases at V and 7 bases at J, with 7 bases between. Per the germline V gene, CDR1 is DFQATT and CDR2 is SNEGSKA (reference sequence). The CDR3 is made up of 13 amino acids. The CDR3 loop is CSARDRENSPLHF. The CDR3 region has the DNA TGCAGTGCTAGAGACAGGGAAAATTCACCCCTCCACTTT.

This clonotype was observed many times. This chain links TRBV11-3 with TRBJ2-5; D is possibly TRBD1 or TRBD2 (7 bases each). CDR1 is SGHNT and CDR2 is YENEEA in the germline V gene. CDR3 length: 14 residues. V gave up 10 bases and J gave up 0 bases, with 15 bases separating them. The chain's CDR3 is CANKSGTDQETQYF. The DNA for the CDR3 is TGTGCCAACAAGAGCGGGACAGACCAAGAGACCCAGTACTTC.

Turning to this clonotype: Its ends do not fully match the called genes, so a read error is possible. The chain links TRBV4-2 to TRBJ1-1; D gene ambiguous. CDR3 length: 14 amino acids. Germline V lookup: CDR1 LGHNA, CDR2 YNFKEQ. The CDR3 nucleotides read TGTGCCAGCAGCCAGGATGAATCGAACACTGAATCTTTCTTT. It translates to CASSQDESNTESFF.

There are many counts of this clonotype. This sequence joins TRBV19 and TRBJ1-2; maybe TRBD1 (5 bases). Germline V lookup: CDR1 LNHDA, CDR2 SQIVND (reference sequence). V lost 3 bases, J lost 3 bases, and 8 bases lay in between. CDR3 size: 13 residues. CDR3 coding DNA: TGTGCCAGTAGTATGGTCAGGGACTATGGCTACACCTTC. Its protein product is CASSMVRDYGYTF.

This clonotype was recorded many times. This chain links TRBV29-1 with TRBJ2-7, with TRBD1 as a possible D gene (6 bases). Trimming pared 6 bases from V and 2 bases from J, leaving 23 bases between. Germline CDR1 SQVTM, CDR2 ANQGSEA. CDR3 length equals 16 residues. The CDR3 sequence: CSVRGTGTLSTYEQYF. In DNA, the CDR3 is TGCAGCGTGAGGGGGACCGGGACCCTGAGCACCTACGAGCAGTACTTC.

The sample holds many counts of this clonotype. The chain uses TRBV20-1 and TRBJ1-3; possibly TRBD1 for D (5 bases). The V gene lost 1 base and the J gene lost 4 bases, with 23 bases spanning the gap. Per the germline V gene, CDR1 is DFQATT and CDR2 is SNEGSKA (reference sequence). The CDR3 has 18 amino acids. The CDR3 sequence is CSARGIPSNQGWGNTIYF. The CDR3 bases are TGCAGTGCTAGAGGCATACCCTCTAATCAGGGCTGGGGAAACACCATATATTTT.

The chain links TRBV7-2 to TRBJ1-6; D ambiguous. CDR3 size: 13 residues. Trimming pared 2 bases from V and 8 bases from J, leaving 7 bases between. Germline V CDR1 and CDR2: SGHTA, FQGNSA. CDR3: CASSLRPDSPLHF. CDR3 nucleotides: TGTGCCAGCAGCTTAAGACCTGATTCACCCCTCCACTTT.

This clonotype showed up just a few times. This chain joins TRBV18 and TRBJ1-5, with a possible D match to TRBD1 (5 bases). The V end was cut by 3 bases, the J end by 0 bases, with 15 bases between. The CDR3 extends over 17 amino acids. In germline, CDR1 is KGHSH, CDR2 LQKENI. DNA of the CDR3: TGTGCCAGCTCACCGAGGGGCGGGACGGTTAGCAATCAGCCCCAGCATTTT. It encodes CASSPRGGTVSNQPQHF.